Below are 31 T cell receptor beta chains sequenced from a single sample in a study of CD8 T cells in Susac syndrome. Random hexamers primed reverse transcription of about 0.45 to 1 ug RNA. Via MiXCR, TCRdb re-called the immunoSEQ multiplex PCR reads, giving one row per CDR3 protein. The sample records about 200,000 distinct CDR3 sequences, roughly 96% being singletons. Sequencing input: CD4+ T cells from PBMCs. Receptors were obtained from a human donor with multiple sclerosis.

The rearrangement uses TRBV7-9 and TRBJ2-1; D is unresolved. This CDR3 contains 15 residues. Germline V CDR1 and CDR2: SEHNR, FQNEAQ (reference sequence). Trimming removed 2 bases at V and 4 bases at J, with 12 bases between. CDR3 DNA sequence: TGTGCCAGCAGCTTAATCGGAGTGGGGTACAATGAGCAGTTCTTC. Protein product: CASSLIGVGYNEQFF.

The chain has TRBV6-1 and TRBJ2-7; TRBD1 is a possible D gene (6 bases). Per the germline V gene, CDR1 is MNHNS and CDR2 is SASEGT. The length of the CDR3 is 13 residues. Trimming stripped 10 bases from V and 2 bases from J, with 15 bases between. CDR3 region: CAIIQGLPYEQYF. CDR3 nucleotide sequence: TGTGCCATCATACAGGGTCTACCCTACGAGCAGTACTTC.

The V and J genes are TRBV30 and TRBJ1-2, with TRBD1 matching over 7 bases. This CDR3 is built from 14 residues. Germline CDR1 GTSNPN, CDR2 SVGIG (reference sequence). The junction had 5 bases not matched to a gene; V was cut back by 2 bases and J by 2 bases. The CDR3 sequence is CAWSNQGGNYGYTF. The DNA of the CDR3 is TGTGCCTGGAGTAATCAGGGGGGCAACTATGGCTACACCTTC.

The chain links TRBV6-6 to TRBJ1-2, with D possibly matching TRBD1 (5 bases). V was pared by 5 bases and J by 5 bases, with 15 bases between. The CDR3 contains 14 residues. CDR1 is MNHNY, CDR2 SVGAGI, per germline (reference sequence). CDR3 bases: TGTGCCAGCAGTCCTTCCGGGACGGTATATGGCTACACCTTC. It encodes CASSPSGTVYGYTF.

This CDR3 is CSARPKAGVIETQYF. CDR3 nucleotide sequence: TGCAGTGCTAGACCGAAAGCGGGAGTGATAGAGACCCAGTACTTC. The rearrangement joins TRBV20-1 to TRBJ2-5; 8 nucleotides agree with TRBD2. Germline CDR1 reads DFQATT; CDR2 reads SNEGSKA (reference sequence). The CDR3 is made up of 15 amino acids. V lost 2 bases, J lost 4 bases, and 9 bases stayed unmatched.

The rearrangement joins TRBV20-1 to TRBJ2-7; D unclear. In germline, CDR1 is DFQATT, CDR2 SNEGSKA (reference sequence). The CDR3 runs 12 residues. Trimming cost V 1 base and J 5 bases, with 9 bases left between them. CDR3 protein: CSARGIGDEQYF. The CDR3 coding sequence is TGCAGTGCTAGAGGAATTGGAGACGAGCAGTACTTC.

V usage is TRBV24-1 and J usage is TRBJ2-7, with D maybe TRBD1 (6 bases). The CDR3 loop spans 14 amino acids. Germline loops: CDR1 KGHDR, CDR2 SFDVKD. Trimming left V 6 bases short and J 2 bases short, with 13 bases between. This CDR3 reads CATSRDQGPYEQYF. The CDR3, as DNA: TGTGCCACCAGTAGGGACCAGGGGCCCTACGAGCAGTACTTC.

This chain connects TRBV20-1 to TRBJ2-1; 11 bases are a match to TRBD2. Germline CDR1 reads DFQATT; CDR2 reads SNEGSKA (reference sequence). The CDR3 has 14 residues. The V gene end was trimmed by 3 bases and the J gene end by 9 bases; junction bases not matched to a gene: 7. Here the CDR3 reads CSARGSGRASEQFF. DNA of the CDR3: TGCAGTGCTAGGGGTAGCGGGAGGGCCAGTGAGCAGTTCTTC.

Here the CDR3 reads CSVEVPSGKRNEQFF. In DNA form, the CDR3 reads TGCAGCGTTGAAGTCCCTAGCGGGAAACGAAATGAGCAGTTCTTC. This chain links TRBV29-1 with TRBJ2-1; TRBD2 matches 9 bases. The CDR3 spans 15 residues. The junction had 8 bases not matched to a gene; V was cut back by 1 base and J by 7 bases. Germline CDR1 SQVTM, CDR2 ANQGSEA.

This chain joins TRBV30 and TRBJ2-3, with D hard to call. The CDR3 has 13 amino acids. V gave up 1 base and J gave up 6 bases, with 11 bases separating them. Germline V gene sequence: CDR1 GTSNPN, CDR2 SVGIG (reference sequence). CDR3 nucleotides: TGTGCCTGGAGTGACGGGCCCGTGGATACGCAGTATTTT. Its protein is CAWSDGPVDTQYF.

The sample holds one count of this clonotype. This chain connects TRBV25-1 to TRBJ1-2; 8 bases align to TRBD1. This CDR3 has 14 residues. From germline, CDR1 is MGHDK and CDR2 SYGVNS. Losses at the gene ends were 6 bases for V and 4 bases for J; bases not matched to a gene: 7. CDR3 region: CASRMTGAAYGYTF. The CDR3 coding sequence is TGTGCCAGCAGGATGACAGGGGCCGCCTATGGCTACACCTTC.

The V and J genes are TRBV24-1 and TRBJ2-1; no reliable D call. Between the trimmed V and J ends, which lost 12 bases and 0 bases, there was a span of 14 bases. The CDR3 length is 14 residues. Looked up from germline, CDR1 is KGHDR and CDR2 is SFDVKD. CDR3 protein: CASLFSISYNEQFF. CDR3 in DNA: TGTGCCTCTTTATTTTCGATCTCCTACAATGAGCAGTTCTTC.

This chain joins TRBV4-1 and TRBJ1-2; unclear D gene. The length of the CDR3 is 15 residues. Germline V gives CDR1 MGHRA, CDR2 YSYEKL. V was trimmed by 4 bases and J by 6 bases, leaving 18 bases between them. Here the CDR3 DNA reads TGCGCCAGCAGCCGCGCGTGGGCCGCCTCGGATGGCTACACCTTC. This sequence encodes CASSRAWAASDGYTF.

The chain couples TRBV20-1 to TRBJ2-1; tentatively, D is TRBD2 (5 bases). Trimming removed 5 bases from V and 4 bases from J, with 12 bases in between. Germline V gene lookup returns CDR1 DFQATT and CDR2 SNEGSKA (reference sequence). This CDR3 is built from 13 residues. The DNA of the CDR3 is TGCAGTGCTCTTTCGGGCGGGTACAATGAGCAGTTCTTC. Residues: CSALSGGYNEQFF.

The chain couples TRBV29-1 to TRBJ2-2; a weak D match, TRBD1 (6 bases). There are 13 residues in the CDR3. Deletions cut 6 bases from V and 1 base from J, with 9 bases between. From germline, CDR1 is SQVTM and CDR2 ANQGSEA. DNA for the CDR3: TGCAGCGTCGGACAGAAGAACACCGGGGAGCTGTTTTTT. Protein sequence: CSVGQKNTGELFF.

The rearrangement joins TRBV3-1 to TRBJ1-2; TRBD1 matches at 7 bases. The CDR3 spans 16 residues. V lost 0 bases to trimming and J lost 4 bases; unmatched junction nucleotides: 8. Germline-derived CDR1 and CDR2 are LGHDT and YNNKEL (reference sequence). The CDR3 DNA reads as TGTGCCAGCAGCCAAGATGCGGGCAGGGGGATCTATGGCTACACCTTC. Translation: CASSQDAGRGIYGYTF.

In DNA form, the CDR3 reads TGTGCCAGCAGCCAAGAAGGGACATTCCGGTTGGGCTACACCTTC. Its translation is CASSQEGTFRLGYTF. This chain uses TRBV3-1 with TRBJ1-2, with a weak D call TRBD1 (6 bases). The V end lost 0 bases, the J end lost 8 bases, and 16 bases lay between the germline ends. CDR1 LGHDT and CDR2 YNNKEL come from the germline V gene (reference sequence). The CDR3 contains 15 residues. Together with reference TRBV3-1 and TRBJ1-2, the CDR3 gives the full variable domain: DTAVSQTPKYLVTQMGNDKSIKCEQNLGHDTMYWYKQDSKKFLKIMFSYNNKELIINETVPNRFSPKSPDKAHLNLHINSLELGDSAVYFCASSQEGTFRLGYTFGSGTRLTVV.

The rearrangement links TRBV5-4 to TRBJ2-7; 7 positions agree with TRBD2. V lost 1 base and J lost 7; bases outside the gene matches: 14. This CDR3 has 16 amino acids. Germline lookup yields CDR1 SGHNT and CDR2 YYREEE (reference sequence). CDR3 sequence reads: CASSLRFGGLSLEQYF. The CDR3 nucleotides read TGTGCCAGCAGCTTGCGATTTGGGGGACTAAGTTTGGAGCAGTACTTC.

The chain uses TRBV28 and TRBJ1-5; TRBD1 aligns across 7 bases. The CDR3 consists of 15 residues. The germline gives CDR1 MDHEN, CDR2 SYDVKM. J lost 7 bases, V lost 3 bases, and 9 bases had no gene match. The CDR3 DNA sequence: TGTGCCAGCAGTTTCGGAGGACAGGAAAACCAGCCCCAGCATTTT. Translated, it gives CASSFGGQENQPQHF.

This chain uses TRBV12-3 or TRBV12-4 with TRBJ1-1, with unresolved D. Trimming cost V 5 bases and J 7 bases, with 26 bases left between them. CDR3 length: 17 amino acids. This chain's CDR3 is CASSPLHQRGSSSEAFF. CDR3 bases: TGTGCCAGCAGTCCACTCCACCAAAGAGGGTCTTCTAGTGAAGCTTTCTTT.

This CDR3 is CASSHGWLGAQETQYF. The CDR3 bases are TGTGCCAGCAGTCACGGGTGGTTAGGGGCCCAAGAGACCCAGTACTTC. The genes are TRBV6-6 and TRBJ2-5; TRBD1 might be the D (5 bases). Germline V gene lookup returns CDR1 MNHNY and CDR2 SVGAGI (reference sequence). The CDR3 is 16 amino acids. Trimming removed 5 bases from V and 1 base from J, with 17 bases in between.

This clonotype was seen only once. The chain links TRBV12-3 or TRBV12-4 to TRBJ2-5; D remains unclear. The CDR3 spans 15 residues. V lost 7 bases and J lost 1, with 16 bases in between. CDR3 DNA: TGTGCCAGCATCAAGCCCGTCCTACCCCAAGAGACCCAGTACTTC. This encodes CASIKPVLPQETQYF.

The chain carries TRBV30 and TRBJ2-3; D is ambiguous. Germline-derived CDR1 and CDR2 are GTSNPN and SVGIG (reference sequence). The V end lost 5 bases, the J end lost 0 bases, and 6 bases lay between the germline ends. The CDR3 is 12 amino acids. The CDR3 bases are TGTGCCTGGGCGAGTAGCACAGATACGCAGTATTTT. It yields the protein CAWASSTDTQYF.

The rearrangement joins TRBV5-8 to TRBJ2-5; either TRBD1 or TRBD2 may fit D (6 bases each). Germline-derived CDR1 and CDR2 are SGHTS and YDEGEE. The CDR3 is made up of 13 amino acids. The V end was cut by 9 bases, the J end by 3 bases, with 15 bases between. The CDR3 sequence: CATLFGGEETQYF. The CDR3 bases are TGTGCCACCCTCTTCGGGGGCGAAGAGACCCAGTACTTC.

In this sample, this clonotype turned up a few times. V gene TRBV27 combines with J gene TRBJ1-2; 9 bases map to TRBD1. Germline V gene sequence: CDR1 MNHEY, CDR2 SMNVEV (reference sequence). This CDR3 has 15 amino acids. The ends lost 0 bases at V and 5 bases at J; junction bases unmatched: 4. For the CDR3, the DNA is TGTGCCAGCAGTTTATCCGCCGGGACAGGGTATGGCTACACCTTC. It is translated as CASSLSAGTGYGYTF.

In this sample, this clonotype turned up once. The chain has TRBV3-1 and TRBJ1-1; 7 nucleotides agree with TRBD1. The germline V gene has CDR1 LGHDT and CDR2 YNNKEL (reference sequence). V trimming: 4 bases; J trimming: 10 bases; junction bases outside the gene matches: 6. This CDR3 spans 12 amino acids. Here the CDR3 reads CASSLRGRTAFF. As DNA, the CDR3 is TGTGCCAGCAGCCTCAGGGGGAGGACAGCTTTCTTT.

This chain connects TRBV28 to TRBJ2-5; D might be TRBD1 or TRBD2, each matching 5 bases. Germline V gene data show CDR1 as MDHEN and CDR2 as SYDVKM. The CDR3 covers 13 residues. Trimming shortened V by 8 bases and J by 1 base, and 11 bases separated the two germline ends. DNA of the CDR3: TGTGCCAGCGGTGGGGGATTCCAAGAGACCCAGTACTTC. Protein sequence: CASGGGFQETQYF.

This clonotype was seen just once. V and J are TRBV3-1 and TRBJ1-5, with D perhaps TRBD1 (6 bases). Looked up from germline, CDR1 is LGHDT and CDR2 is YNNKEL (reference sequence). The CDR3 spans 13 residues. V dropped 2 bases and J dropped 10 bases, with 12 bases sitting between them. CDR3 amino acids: CASSQILGGPQHF. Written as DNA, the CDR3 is TGTGCCAGCAGCCAAATATTAGGGGGACCCCAGCATTTT.

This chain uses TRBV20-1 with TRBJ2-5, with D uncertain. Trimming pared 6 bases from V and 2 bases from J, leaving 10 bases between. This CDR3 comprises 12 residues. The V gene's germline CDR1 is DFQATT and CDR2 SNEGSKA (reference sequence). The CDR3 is CSAPGPQETQYF. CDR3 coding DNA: TGCAGTGCCCCCGGACCGCAAGAGACCCAGTACTTC.

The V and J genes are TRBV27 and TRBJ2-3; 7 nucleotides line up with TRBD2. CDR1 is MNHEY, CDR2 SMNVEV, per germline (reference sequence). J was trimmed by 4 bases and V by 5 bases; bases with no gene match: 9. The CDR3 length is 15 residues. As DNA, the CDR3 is TGTGCCAGCAGTCAAGCGGGAATGAAGCCAGATACGCAGTATTTT. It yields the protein CASSQAGMKPDTQYF.

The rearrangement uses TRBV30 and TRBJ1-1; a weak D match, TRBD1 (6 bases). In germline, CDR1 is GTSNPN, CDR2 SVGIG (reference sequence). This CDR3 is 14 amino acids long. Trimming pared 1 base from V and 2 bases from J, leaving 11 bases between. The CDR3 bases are TGTGCCTGGAGTGGATTCAGGGGCAACACTGAAGCTTTCTTT. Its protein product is CAWSGFRGNTEAFF.